The present TCR beta chain was sequenced within a study of molecular identifiers for immune sequencing clone quantification. Turning to the study itself: Replicate runs used RNA from roughly 21,000 or 96,000 naive CD8 cells, which was split five ways into aliquots, and four of those aliquots were then sequenced.

Libraries of naive CD8 T cells were made from approximately 22,000 to 940,000 sorted cells. They used 10%, 30% or 50% RNA. The V gene lost 4 bases and the J gene lost 3 bases, with 7 bases spanning the gap. This CDR3 region has 12 residues. CDR1 is MNHNS and CDR2 is SASEGT in the germline V gene. For bulk TCR libraries, previously described methods and listed TCR primers were used. TCRdb independently ran MiXCR on the PCR reads; one entry per CDR3 protein. The sample records about 510,000 distinct CDR3 sequences, about a fifth being singletons. Specimen: naive CD8+ T cells from blood, with Jurkat cell RNA spiked in. Subset specified: FACS-sorted CD8+CD4-CCR7+CD45RA+ naive T cells. The chain couples TRBV6-1 to TRBJ2-7; no clear D. The TCR was taken from a human donor in good health. Some libraries in this study had Jurkat cell RNA spiked in. The CDR3 nucleotides read TGTGCCAGCAGTGCCTCAGACTACGAGCAGTACTTC. Translated: CASSASDYEQYF.